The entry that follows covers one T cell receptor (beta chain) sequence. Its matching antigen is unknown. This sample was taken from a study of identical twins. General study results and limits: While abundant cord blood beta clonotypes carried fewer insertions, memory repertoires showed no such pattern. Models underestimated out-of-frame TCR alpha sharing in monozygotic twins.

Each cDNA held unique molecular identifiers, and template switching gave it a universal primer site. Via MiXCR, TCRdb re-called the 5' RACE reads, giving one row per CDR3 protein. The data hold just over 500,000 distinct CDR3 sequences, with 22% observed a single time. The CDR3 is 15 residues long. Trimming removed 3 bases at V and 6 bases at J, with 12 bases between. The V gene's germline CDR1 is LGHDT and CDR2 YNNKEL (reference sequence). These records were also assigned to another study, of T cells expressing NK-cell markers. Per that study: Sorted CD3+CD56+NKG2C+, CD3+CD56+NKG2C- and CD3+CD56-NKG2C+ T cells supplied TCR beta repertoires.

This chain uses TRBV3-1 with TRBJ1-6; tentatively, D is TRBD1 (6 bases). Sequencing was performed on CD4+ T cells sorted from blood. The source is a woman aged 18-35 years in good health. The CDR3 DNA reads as TGTGCCAGCAGCCAGGGGGGCTCGGGTAATTCACCCCTCCACTTT. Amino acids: CASSQGGSGNSPLHF.